The 9 T cell receptor beta chains given below trace back to one sample, sequenced in a study of control samples from healthy donors and cancer patients. Sequencing used immunoSEQ multiplex PCR; TCRdb keeps in-frame clones, though not all of them. Among 75,000 to 95,000 clones listed, 84% were seen once. The sample was PBMCs. The receptors come from an older man with lung cancer.

This chain links TRBV19 with TRBJ2-3, with TRBD2 matching over 11 bases. The CDR3 totals 16 residues. V lost 5 bases, J lost 5 bases, and 9 bases stayed unmatched. CDR1 is LNHDA, CDR2 SQIVND, per germline (reference sequence). CDR3 sequence: CASSAPTSGEGDTQYF. The CDR3 nucleotides read TGTGCCAGTAGTGCTCCGACTAGCGGGGAAGGAGATACGCAGTATTTT.

The chain joins TRBV5-1 to TRBJ1-2, with TRBD1 matching 7 bases. Germline V gene lookup returns CDR1 SGHRS and CDR2 YFSETQ. J gave up 10 bases and V 2 bases, and 8 bases lay outside the gene matches. CDR3 size: 13 residues. CDR3 DNA sequence: TGCGCCAGCAGCTTTTCAGGACAGGACCTCTACACCTTC. Amino acid sequence: CASSFSGQDLYTF.

V is TRBV6-6 and J is TRBJ2-5, with 10 bases aligning to TRBD1. The trim removed 7 bases at V and 6 bases at J, leaving 8 bases unmatched. Per germline, CDR1 MNHNY and CDR2 SVGAGI (reference sequence). This CDR3 has 14 amino acids. The CDR3 nucleotides are TGTGCCAGCACGACAGGGGGCGCGGTACAGACCCAGTACTTC. Translated, it gives CASTTGGAVQTQYF.

The V call is TRBV9, the J call TRBJ2-7; 10 nucleotides line up with TRBD2. The CDR3 extends over 16 amino acids. V gave up 0 bases and J gave up 2 bases; unmatched junction bases: 5. The germline V gene encodes CDR1 SGDLS and CDR2 YYNGEE. The CDR3, as DNA: TGTGCCAGCAGCGTAGGGGGGACTAGCGTTACCTACGAGCAGTACTTC. Protein sequence: CASSVGGTSVTYEQYF.

The chain employs TRBV7-9 and TRBJ1-2, with 10 nucleotides matching TRBD1. Germline-derived CDR1 and CDR2 are SEHNR and FQNEAQ (reference sequence). V was clipped by 5 bases and J by 0 bases; unmatched bases: 12. This CDR3 comprises 18 residues. CDR3 DNA sequence: TGTGCCAGCAGCCCTTCGGGACAGGGGTCGCTCTCTAACTATGGCTACACCTTC. Amino acids: CASSPSGQGSLSNYGYTF. The full variable domain, with the rest looked up from reference TRBV7-9 and TRBJ1-2, is DTGVSQNPRHKITKRGQNVTFRCDPISEHNRLYWYRQTLGQGPEFLTYFQNEAQLEKSRLLSDRFSAERPKGSFSTLEIQRTEQGDSAMYLCASSPSGQGSLSNYGYTFGSGTRLTVV.

The chain joins TRBV5-5 to TRBJ2-5; tentatively, D is TRBD1 (5 bases). With 1 base removed from V and 2 bases from J, the gap between germline ends came to 9 bases. The germline V gene encodes CDR1 SGHKS and CDR2 YYEKEE (reference sequence). The CDR3 consists of 14 residues. CDR3 amino acids: CASSLLAGQETQYF. The CDR3 nucleotides are TGTGCCAGCAGCTTGCTTGCAGGGCAAGAGACCCAGTACTTC. Looking up the rest from reference TRBV5-5 and TRBJ2-5 gives the full variable domain: DAGVTQSPTHLIKTRGQQVTLRCSPISGHKSVSWYQQVLGQGPQFIFQYYEKEERGRGNFPDRFSARQFPNYSSELNVNALLLGDSALYLCASSLLAGQETQYFGPGTRLLVL.

The V gene is TRBV29-1, the J gene TRBJ1-2; D not resolved. Per germline, CDR1 SQVTM and CDR2 ANQGSEA. Between the trimmed V and J ends, which lost 7 bases and 8 bases, there was a span of 14 bases. This CDR3 has 11 amino acids. CDR3 in amino acids: CSDDPGQGYTF. The CDR3 bases are TGCAGCGATGATCCCGGCCAGGGCTACACCTTC.

In this sample, this clone turned up once. The chain has TRBV29-1 and TRBJ1-2; D perhaps matches TRBD1 (5 bases). V lost 6 bases and J 3 bases, leaving 17 bases between the germline ends. This CDR3 has 14 amino acids. The germline V gene has CDR1 SQVTM and CDR2 ANQGSEA. CDR3 in DNA: TGCAGCGTCGGAAGTGCCGGGACCGACTATGGCTACACCTTC. This encodes CSVGSAGTDYGYTF.

This chain connects TRBV15 to TRBJ1-3; TRBD1 is a possible D gene (5 bases). The CDR3 is 15 residues long. Germline V CDR1 and CDR2: LNHNV, YYDKDF (reference sequence). V lost 0 bases and J lost 3, with 9 bases in between. CDR3 in amino acids: CATSREGLHGNTIYF. In DNA form, the CDR3 reads TGTGCCACCAGCAGAGAGGGGCTCCATGGAAACACCATATATTTT.